Below, 13 T cell receptor beta chains from the same sample are listed, as sequenced in a study of cytomegalovirus exposure and HLA in healthy donors. 13 Jbeta primers and 60 Vbeta primers were used for the PCR. Generated by immunoSEQ multiplex PCR, the TCRdb table keeps only in-frame clones and is missing some. The repertoire holds 83,000 or so clones, with about four fifths as singletons. The sequencing sample was made of PBMCs. Receptors originate from a woman in her twenties or thirties in good health and CMV-seronegative.

This clone has just a few counts. V usage is TRBV6-1 and J usage is TRBJ2-5, with D possibly TRBD1 on 6 matching bases. The J call may be wrong; the DNA end is better matched by TRBJ2-7. Germline lookup yields CDR1 MNHNS and CDR2 SASEGT. The CDR3 has 13 amino acids. CDR3 amino acids: CASGTSEAYEQYF. In DNA form, the CDR3 reads TGTGCCAGTGGGACATCGGAGGCCTACGAGCAGTACTTC.

This clone counts as medium-sized. This chain uses TRBV5-1 with TRBJ2-1, with D possibly matching TRBD1 (6 bases). Germline V CDR1 and CDR2: SGHRS, YFSETQ. The V and J ends lost 3 bases and 1 base respectively, with 11 bases between them. The length of the CDR3 is 15 residues. The CDR3 DNA reads as TGCGCCAGCAGCTCCGGGACACAGTCCTACAATGAGCAGTTCTTC. It codes for CASSSGTQSYNEQFF. The variable domain in full, with the rest retrieved from reference TRBV5-1 and TRBJ2-1, is KAGVTQTPRYLIKTRGQQVTLSCSPISGHRSVSWYQQTPGQGLQFLFEYFSETQRNKGNFPGRFSGRQFSNSRSEMNVSTLELGDSALYLCASSSGTQSYNEQFFGPGTRLTVL.

Details on this clone: Relative to the germline gene, one junction end is altered; a read error may explain this. This chain links TRBV7-9 with TRBJ2-7; 7 nucleotides line up with TRBD1. The CDR3 covers 16 residues. Germline assignment: CDR1 SEHNR and CDR2 FQNEAQ (reference sequence). The CDR3 DNA reads as TGTTCCAGCAGCTTAGCCCTTAACAGGGGAACCTACGAGCAGTACTTC. Its translation: CSSSLALNRGTYEQYF. Full variable domain (missing parts from reference TRBV7-9 and TRBJ2-7): DTGVSQNPRHKITKRGQNVTFRCDPISEHNRLYWYRQTLGQGPEFLTYFQNEAQLEKSRLLSDRFSAERPKGSFSTLEIQRTEQGDSAMYLCSSSLALNRGTYEQYFGPGTRLTVT.

The chain carries TRBV4-3 and TRBJ1-1; TRBD1 is a possible D gene (5 bases). CDR1 and CDR2 (germline): LGHNA, YSLEER. The CDR3 length is 16 residues. Trimming took off 1 base at V and 0 bases at J, with 12 bases between the two ends. CDR3 loop: CASSQGTRSMNTEAFF. The DNA of the CDR3 is TGCGCCAGCAGCCAAGGGACAAGATCAATGAACACTGAAGCTTTCTTT.

This clone was observed once. The chain couples TRBV4-2 to TRBJ2-5; possible D gene TRBD2, 5 bases. This CDR3 contains 15 residues. The V gene lost 0 bases and the J gene lost 1 base, with 9 bases spanning the gap. Germline V gives CDR1 LGHNA, CDR2 YNFKEQ. In nucleotides, the CDR3 is TGTGCCAGCAGCCAAGAGGTGGGAGTCCAAGAGACCCAGTACTTC. Its protein product is CASSQEVGVQETQYF.

The V call is TRBV28, the J call TRBJ1-6; tentative D call: TRBD1 (6 bases). Germline CDR1 and CDR2: MDHEN and SYDVKM. This CDR3 is 16 amino acids long. V gave up 3 bases and J gave up 9 bases, with 18 bases separating them. CDR3 sequence reads: CASSLRRLLRGSPLHF. The CDR3 bases are TGTGCCAGCAGTTTGCGCCGACTACTCAGGGGTTCACCCCTCCACTTT.

The chain joins TRBV28 to TRBJ1-2; 8 nucleotides align to TRBD1. The CDR3 is 13 residues long. Looked up from germline, CDR1 is MDHEN and CDR2 is SYDVKM. Trimming removed 6 bases from V and 8 bases from J; junction bases left unmatched: 8. CDR3 sequence: CASRPQGARGYTF. Here the CDR3 DNA reads TGTGCCAGCAGACCGCAGGGGGCGCGGGGCTACACCTTC.

A few counts support this clone. J is TRBJ2-7 and V is TRBV5-1; 9 bases agree with TRBD2. Germline assignment: CDR1 SGHRS and CDR2 YFSETQ. The ends lost 4 bases at V and 6 bases at J; junction bases unmatched: 14. This CDR3 has 16 residues. The DNA for the CDR3 is TGCGCCAGCAGCCCGCCAGGTGGAGCGGGAGGTGGCGAGCAGTACTTC. It specifies CASSPPGGAGGGEQYF.

The J gene is TRBJ2-5, the V gene TRBV27; D remains ambiguous. Germline values: CDR1 MNHEY, CDR2 SMNVEV (reference sequence). V was cut by 2 bases and J by 1 base, with 11 bases left in between. The CDR3 covers 15 residues. CDR3: CASSLNWQAQETQYF. As DNA, the CDR3 is TGTGCCAGCAGTTTAAACTGGCAGGCCCAAGAGACCCAGTACTTC.

The CDR3 DNA follows: TGTGCCAGCAGCCTGGGACTAGCGGGGCCTAGCACAGATACGCAGTATTTT. Translated: CASSLGLAGPSTDTQYF. The rearrangement links TRBV11-1 to TRBJ2-3; 13 nucleotides align to TRBD2. Germline-derived CDR1 and CDR2 are SGHAT and FQDESV (reference sequence). This CDR3 has 17 amino acids. V was pared by 5 bases and J by 0 bases, with 5 bases of the junction left unmatched.

A few counts support this clone. V is TRBV19 and J is TRBJ2-1; 10 bases line up with TRBD2. After removal of 2 bases from V and 6 bases from J, the junction contained 4 bases not matched to a gene. The CDR3 has 15 amino acids. CDR1 and CDR2 from the germline V gene are LNHDA and SQIVND (reference sequence). The CDR3 DNA follows: TGTGCCAGTAGTATAACCGCTAGCGGGAGCAATGAGCAGTTCTTC. It translates to CASSITASGSNEQFF.

This clone was picked up a small number of times. V gene TRBV6-5 combines with J gene TRBJ1-4, with D unclear. V was pared by 4 bases and J by 8 bases, with 17 bases between. This CDR3 contains 15 residues. Germline-derived CDR1 and CDR2 are MNHEY and SVGAGI. In DNA, the CDR3 is TGTGCCAGCAGTTCGGAGCCGGGGTCTCCCGAAAAACTGTTTTTT. Protein sequence: CASSSEPGSPEKLFF.

CDR3 residues: CASSQIRQGTADTQYF. The DNA of the CDR3 is TGTGCCAGCAGCCAGATCAGACAGGGCACAGCAGATACGCAGTATTTT. This chain links TRBV5-4 with TRBJ2-3; 7 nucleotides match TRBD1. This CDR3 is 16 amino acids long. CDR1 and CDR2 (germline): SGHNT, YYREEE (reference sequence). Losses at the gene ends were 4 bases for V and 4 bases for J; bases not matched to a gene: 12.